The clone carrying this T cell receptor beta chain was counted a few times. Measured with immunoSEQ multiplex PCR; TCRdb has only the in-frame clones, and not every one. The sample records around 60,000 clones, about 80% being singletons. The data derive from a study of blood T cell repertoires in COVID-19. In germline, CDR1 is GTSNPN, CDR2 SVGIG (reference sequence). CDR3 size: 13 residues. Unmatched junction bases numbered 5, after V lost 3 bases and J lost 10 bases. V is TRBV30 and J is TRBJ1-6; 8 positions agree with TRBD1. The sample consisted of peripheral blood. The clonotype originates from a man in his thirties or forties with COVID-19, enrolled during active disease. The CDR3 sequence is CAWRDRADSPLHF. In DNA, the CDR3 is TGTGCCTGGAGGGACAGGGCAGACTCACCCCTCCACTTT.